Shown below are 11 T cell receptor beta chains from a single sample sequenced in a study of T cells expressing NK-cell markers. One entry per CDR3 protein, without DNA, is what TCRdb gives after re-calling the 5' RACE reads. This table holds some 440,000 distinct CDR3 sequences. The specimen sequenced was blood T cells: a sorted CD56 or NKG2C T cell subset, CD4+ or CD8+ T cells, or bulk PBMC T cells (not recorded which). These receptors were taken from a woman aged 45-60 years in good health.

The rearrangement uses TRBV6-5 and TRBJ2-5; checking the TCRdb D call of TRBD1 is not possible without DNA. The CDR3 loop spans 15 amino acids. Looked up from germline, CDR1 is MNHEY and CDR2 is SVGAGI. The CDR3 protein is CASSYLNRGQETQYF.

The chain carries TRBV30 and TRBJ2-7; the TRBD1 assignment by TCRdb is unverifiable without DNA. Germline V gene lookup returns CDR1 GTSNPN and CDR2 SVGIG (reference sequence). This CDR3 contains 13 residues. CDR3 sequence reads: CAWRRQGVHEQYF.

This chain uses TRBV14 with TRBJ2-1; the D call of TRBD2 rests on TCRdb alone, since no DNA is present to check it. The CDR3 sequence is 15 residues long. Per the germline V gene, CDR1 is SGHDN and CDR2 is FVKESK. The CDR3: CASSQLAGVSGEQFF.

The chain combines TRBV5-1 with TRBJ2-1. Per germline, CDR1 SGHRS and CDR2 YFSETQ. This CDR3 has 14 amino acids. The CDR3 protein is CASSFRLPTEEQFF.

The chain couples TRBV6-2 or TRBV6-3 to TRBJ2-1; TCRdb's D call of TRBD2 is untestable without DNA. CDR3 length equals 11 residues. Per the germline V gene, CDR1 is MNHEY and CDR2 is SVGEGT. The CDR3 region is CASSYSGQQFF.

The rearrangement links TRBV4-2 to TRBJ1-2. The CDR3 totals 17 residues. Per germline, CDR1 LGHNA and CDR2 YNFKEQ. CDR3 region: CASSHPIRPGTNYGYTF.

The rearrangement links TRBV20-1 to TRBJ1-1. This CDR3 is built from 14 residues. The germline V gene has CDR1 DFQATT and CDR2 SNEGSKA (reference sequence). The CDR3: CSASVAGGWTEAFF.

This sequence joins TRBV12-3 or TRBV12-4 and TRBJ1-2. The CDR3 is made up of 13 amino acids. The CDR3 loop reads CASSSAENYGYTF.

The V call is TRBV9, the J call TRBJ2-3. The germline gives CDR1 SGDLS, CDR2 YYNGEE. The CDR3 sequence is 15 residues long. The CDR3 region is CASSVVDTSTDTQYF.

V and J are TRBV20-1 and TRBJ1-5. The CDR3 covers 15 residues. Germline CDR1 is DFQATT and CDR2 is SNEGSKA (reference sequence). The CDR3 here is CSARDNSGVWGPQHF.

The rearrangement uses TRBV7-9 and TRBJ1-2; TCRdb picks TRBD1, but there is no DNA to check that call. In germline, CDR1 is SEHNR, CDR2 FQNEAQ (reference sequence). This CDR3 comprises 15 residues. CDR3 sequence reads: CASSTLAGAGYGYTF. The variable domain in full, with the rest retrieved from reference TRBV7-9 and TRBJ1-2, is DTGVSQNPRHKITKRGQNVTFRCDPISEHNRLYWYRQTLGQGPEFLTYFQNEAQLEKSRLLSDRFSAERPKGSFSTLEIQRTEQGDSAMYLCASSTLAGAGYGYTFGSGTRLTVV.